This T cell receptor (beta chain) appears in the sequencing data of a study of neurological immune-mediated disorders. The method for making cDNA was 5'RACE, and it used 10-nucleotide random UMIs. The authors obtained over 160 million TCR-beta sequences from 15-18 subjects per sequencing run. TCRdb called the 5' RACE reads again in MiXCR, with one record for every CDR3 protein. The sample lists just over 30,000 distinct CDR3 sequences; under 6% were seen once. Germline assignment: CDR1 DFQATT and CDR2 SNEGSKA (reference sequence). The CDR3 spans 14 residues. V dropped 1 base and J dropped 3 bases, with 13 bases sitting between them.

The genes are TRBV20-1 and TRBJ2-7; D gene uncertain. The sample taken for sequencing was CD4+ T cells from blood. This clonotype originated in a woman aged 45 to 65 in good health. CDR3 amino acids: CSARGVPWLYEQYF. The CDR3 coding sequence is TGCAGTGCTAGAGGCGTCCCATGGCTCTACGAGCAGTACTTC.